The rows below give T cell receptor beta chains drawn from one sample of a study of T cells after yellow fever vaccination. TCRdb reprocessed the 5' RACE reads with MiXCR, giving one entry per CDR3 protein. The table shows around 340,000 distinct CDR3 sequences, with about 12% occurring only once. This material consisted of CD4+ T cells sorted from PBMCs, taken 15 days after the yellow fever booster vaccination. These receptors came from a man aged 18 to 29 who received the YFV17D yellow fever vaccine. Each CDR3 is given without its conserved first and last residue. The order of the fields is CDR3 length, J gene, V gene, CDR3 protein.

>12|TRBJ2-7|TRBV12-3/TRBV12-4
ASSLRGQGNEQY
>13|TRBJ2-2|TRBV7-2
ASSLGLLGAGELF
>12|TRBJ1-6|TRBV19
ASRLEQGNSPLH
>9|TRBJ2-1|TRBV11-2
ASSSGPEQF
>12|TRBJ1-5|TRBV7-2
ASSRGAGNQPQH
>11|TRBJ2-2|TRBV20-1
SAEGGNTGELF
>12|TRBJ2-2|TRBV24-1
ASQGQGATGELF
>13|TRBJ2-5|TRBV9
ASSRGASGLETQY
>12|TRBJ1-5|TRBV20-1
SASRTGAHQPQH
>10|TRBJ2-5|TRBV7-2
ATSRGAETQY
>11|TRBJ2-7|TRBV7-2
ASSFSGMVEQY
>13|TRBJ2-5|TRBV5-1
ASRAGSSTRETQY
>12|TRBJ2-7|TRBV6-6
ASSYSQGIYEQY
>14|TRBJ2-1|TRBV5-4
ASSLPGQGLRNEQF
>12|TRBJ2-2|TRBV5-1
ASSPRGGNRELF
>13|TRBJ1-5|TRBV12-3/TRBV12-4
ASSLLGGIGQPQH
>12|TRBJ1-2|TRBV29-1
SVVRPESNYGYT
>12|TRBJ2-5|TRBV4-1
ASKALGGRETQY
>14|TRBJ2-3|TRBV7-2
ASSLAGTRQTDTQY
>14|TRBJ2-3|TRBV3-1
ASSQDIAEHTDTQY
>13|TRBJ1-6|TRBV7-2
ASSYLQGFYSPLH
>11|TRBJ2-5|TRBV3-1
ASSRRGMGTQY
>13|TRBJ1-5|TRBV6-4
ASSVWSGAGQPQH
>14|TRBJ2-3|TRBV12-3/TRBV12-4
ASRPGLAGGADTQY
>11|TRBJ1-6|TRBV29-1
SVGDASNSPLH
>15|TRBJ2-3|TRBV4-3
ASSQDSGGALSDTQY
>11|TRBJ1-1|TRBV10-3
ATRQGGNTEAF
>12|TRBJ1-1|TRBV20-1
SATRTYMNTEAF
>13|TRBJ1-1|TRBV6-5
ASSYSLAVGTEAF
>11|TRBJ2-5|TRBV5-1
ASGTGETQTQY
>12|TRBJ1-1|TRBV19
ASSTIGRNTEAF
>13|TRBJ2-7|TRBV6-5
ASRPYQGAVYEQY
>13|TRBJ2-6|TRBV27
ASSLNAGGANVLT
>15|TRBJ2-1|TRBV9
ASSPSARGGGVSEQF
>10|TRBJ2-3|TRBV9
ASSTRTDTQY
>17|TRBJ2-1|TRBV5-1
ASSLGAVYGRLVQDEQF
>13|TRBJ1-5|TRBV19
ASSIIQGGYQPQH
>14|TRBJ2-2|TRBV7-2
ASSLEAGVNTGELF
>12|TRBJ2-7|TRBV5-1
ASSPDIGSYEQY
>12|TRBJ1-1|TRBV20-1
SARAMGGGPEAF
>6|TRBJ2-3|TRBV3-1
ASREQY
>12|TRBJ1-3|TRBV9
ASSKQSEVNTIY